The text below deals with one T cell receptor beta chain. An end of the junction does not agree with germline; a read error may underlie this. TCRdb independently ran MiXCR on the 5' RACE reads; one entry per CDR3 protein. The sample shows about 270,000 distinct CDR3 sequences, about 16% of them seen only once. These data belong to a study of T-cell memory formation after mild COVID-19. CDR1 and CDR2 (germline): SGHVS, FNYEAQ. The CDR3 contains 18 residues. Sequenced input: PBMCs or a T cell subset sorted from them (not recorded which). J is TRBJ1-1 and V is TRBV7-6; D not certain. This sequence originates from a man aged 18 to 29 who had mild COVID-19 (a few samples of this study predate the infection). Cell type and time point are not known. In nucleotides, the CDR3 is TGTGCCAGCAGCTTAGTCCCCGGCGGATTTAAAATGAACACTGAAACTTTCTTT. Translated: CASSLVPGGFKMNTETFF.